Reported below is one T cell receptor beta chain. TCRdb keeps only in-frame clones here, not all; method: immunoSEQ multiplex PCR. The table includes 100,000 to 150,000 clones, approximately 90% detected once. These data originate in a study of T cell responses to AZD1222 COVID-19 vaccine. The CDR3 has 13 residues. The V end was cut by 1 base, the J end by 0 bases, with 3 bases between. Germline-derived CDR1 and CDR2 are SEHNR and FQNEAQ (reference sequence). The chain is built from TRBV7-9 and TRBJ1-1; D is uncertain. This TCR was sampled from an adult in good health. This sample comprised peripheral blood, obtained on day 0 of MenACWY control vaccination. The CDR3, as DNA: TGTGCCAGCAGCTTAGAGATGAACACTGAAGCTTTCTTT. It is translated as CASSLEMNTEAFF.